This T cell receptor (beta chain) originates from a study of blood T cell repertoires in COVID-19. Study details: The analysed material was cDNA or gDNA that came from T cells, B-cell-depleted T cells, or PBMCs.

In germline, CDR1 is LGHDT, CDR2 YNNKEL (reference sequence). V was trimmed by 8 bases and J by 6 bases, leaving 9 bases between them. The CDR3 spans 11 residues. The table came from immunoSEQ multiplex PCR; TCRdb's copy has only in-frame clones and leaves some out. The profile covers about 130,000 clones, with under 85% appearing a single time and around 11% taken by the ten largest. Sequencing was carried out using peripheral blood. The receptor's source is a man in his sixties with acute or convalescent COVID-19. This chain links TRBV3-1 (or the pseudogene TRBV3-2) with TRBJ2-3; no reliable D call. CDR3 region: CASVSRDTQYF. The CDR3 nucleotides are TGTGCCAGCGTTAGTCGGGATACGCAGTATTTT.